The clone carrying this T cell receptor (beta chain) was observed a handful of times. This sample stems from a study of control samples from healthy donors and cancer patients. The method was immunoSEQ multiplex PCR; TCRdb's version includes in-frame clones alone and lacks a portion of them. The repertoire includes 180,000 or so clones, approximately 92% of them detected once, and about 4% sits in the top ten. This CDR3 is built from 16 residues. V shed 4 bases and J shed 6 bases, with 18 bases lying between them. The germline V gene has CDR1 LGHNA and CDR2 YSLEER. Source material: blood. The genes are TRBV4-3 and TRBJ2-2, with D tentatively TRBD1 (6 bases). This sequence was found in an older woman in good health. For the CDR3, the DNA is TGCGCCAGCAGCCCGATGGGGGCAAATGATGCCGGGGAGCTGTTTTTT. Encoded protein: CASSPMGANDAGELFF.